The 24 T cell receptor beta chains below were found in one sample sequenced in a study of blood T cell repertoires in COVID-19. This table comes from immunoSEQ multiplex PCR, and its TCRdb copy is limited to in-frame clones, with some not included. The sample lists hundreds of thousands of clones, approximately 86% occurring once. The sample comprised peripheral blood. These TCRs come from a woman in her 70s with COVID-19, enrolled during active disease.

V usage is TRBV4-1 and J usage is TRBJ1-2, with 8 bases identical to TRBD1. The CDR3 contains 15 residues. Germline trimming cut 3 bases from V and 6 bases from J; bases unmatched to any gene: 9. CDR1 MGHRA and CDR2 YSYEKL come from the germline V gene. CDR3 residues: CASSHPGQGLNGYTF. The CDR3 nucleotides read TGCGCCAGCAGCCATCCTGGACAGGGCCTGAATGGCTACACCTTC.

The chain uses TRBV27 and TRBJ2-7; 10 bases align to TRBD1. This CDR3 contains 15 residues. Germline CDR1 is MNHEY and CDR2 is SMNVEV (reference sequence). Trimming took 4 bases from V and 2 from J; bases not matched to a gene: 5. Here the CDR3 reads CASSSRTGGPYEQYF. The CDR3 DNA is TGTGCCAGCAGTTCCCGGACAGGGGGTCCCTACGAGCAGTACTTC.

The chain is built from TRBV11-2 and TRBJ1-2; D not certain. This CDR3 is 14 amino acids long. CDR1 and CDR2 from the germline V gene are SGHAT and FQNNGV. V lost 2 bases to trimming and J lost 3 bases, with 10 bases between them. The CDR3 bases are TGTGCCAGCAGCTTACAGGATTGGGACTATGGCTACACCTTC. Its translation: CASSLQDWDYGYTF.

This chain connects TRBV7-2 to TRBJ2-5; TRBD2 aligns across 10 bases. Germline V lookup: CDR1 SGHTA, CDR2 FQGNSA. V was pared by 0 bases and J by 2 bases, with 15 bases of the junction left unmatched. This CDR3 contains 20 residues. The CDR3, as DNA: TGTGCCAGCAGCTTAGCCCCGCTAGCGGGGGCCCTATCAGATCAAGAGACCCAGTACTTC. This encodes CASSLAPLAGALSDQETQYF. Full variable domain (remainder filled in from reference TRBV7-2 and TRBJ2-5): GAGVSQSPSNKVTEKGKDVELRCDPISGHTALYWYRQSLGQGLEFLIYFQGNSAPDKSGLPSDRFSAERTGGSVSTLTIQRTQQEDSAVYLCASSLAPLAGALSDQETQYFGPGTRLLVL.

CDR3 sequence: CASSPGSNEKLFF. The DNA for the CDR3 is TGCGCCAGCAGCCCCGGGAGTAATGAAAAACTGTTTTTT. The chain recombines TRBV4-3 with TRBJ1-4; no definite D call. This CDR3 is built from 13 residues. Germline CDR1 reads LGHNA; CDR2 reads YSLEER. The V and J ends lost 4 bases and 4 bases respectively, with 7 bases between them.

A single count supports this clone. The CDR3 spells CASTKGAQSNQPQHF. The DNA of the CDR3 is TGTGCCAGCACTAAGGGGGCGCAGAGCAATCAGCCCCAGCATTTT. V and J are TRBV6-1 and TRBJ1-5; TRBD1 matches 7 bases. The ends lost 7 bases at V and 1 base at J; junction bases unmatched: 7. Per germline, CDR1 MNHNS and CDR2 SASEGT. CDR3 length: 15 amino acids.

The sample holds one count of this clone. The genes are TRBV9 and TRBJ2-7; D is undetermined. The CDR3 has 12 residues. Germline V gives CDR1 SGDLS, CDR2 YYNGEE. Trimming took 0 bases from V and 12 from J, leaving 13 bases between them. In DNA, the CDR3 is TGTGCCAGCAGCGTAGGAGCTCACCCTCCGTACTTC. Its protein product is CASSVGAHPPYF.

This clone has a handful of counts. This sequence joins TRBV5-1 and TRBJ1-1, with D tentatively TRBD1 (6 bases). With 4 bases removed from V and 4 bases from J, the gap between germline ends came to 14 bases. Germline V gene lookup returns CDR1 SGHRS and CDR2 YFSETQ. The CDR3 consists of 14 residues. The CDR3 coding sequence is TGCGCCAGCAGCCTAGACAGGTATAGCACTGAAGCTTTCTTT. It translates to CASSLDRYSTEAFF.

This clone was recorded only once. V and J are TRBV11-2 and TRBJ2-1, with D perhaps matching TRBD2 (5 bases). Trimming cost V 6 bases and J 4 bases, with 19 bases left between them. The V gene's germline CDR1 is SGHAT and CDR2 FQNNGV. This CDR3 is built from 16 residues. CDR3 in DNA: TGTGCCAGCAGACCCTTGCGGGCACAAACATACAATGAGCAGTTCTTC. It codes for CASRPLRAQTYNEQFF. The entire variable domain, with the rest obtained from reference TRBV11-2 and TRBJ2-1, is as follows: EAGVAQSPRYKIIEKRQSVAFWCNPISGHATLYWYQQILGQGPKLLIQFQNNGVVDDSQLPKDRFSAERLKGVDSTLKIQPAKLEDSAVYLCASRPLRAQTYNEQFFGPGTRLTVL.

The chain couples TRBV6-1 to TRBJ1-2, with 8 nucleotides matching TRBD1. This CDR3 has 17 residues. Trimming cost V 2 bases and J 4 bases; bases outside gene matches: 12. Per germline, CDR1 MNHNS and CDR2 SASEGT. CDR3 residues: CASSEWRTGRTVYGYTF. CDR3 sequence (DNA): TGTGCCAGCAGTGAATGGCGGACAGGGAGAACCGTCTATGGCTACACCTTC.

The rearrangement links TRBV7-8 to TRBJ1-1; maybe TRBD1 (5 bases). CDR1 is SGHVS and CDR2 is FQNEAQ in the germline V gene. This CDR3 has 15 amino acids. Between the trimmed V and J ends, which lost 5 bases and 4 bases, there was a span of 17 bases. Here the CDR3 reads CASSLGGGWSTEAFF. The CDR3 coding sequence is TGTGCCAGCAGCCTCGGGGGGGGATGGAGCACTGAAGCTTTCTTT.

The chain recombines TRBV2 with TRBJ2-7; the D gene is possibly TRBD1 (5 bases). This CDR3 region has 13 residues. CDR1 and CDR2 from the germline V gene are SNHLY and FYNNEI. Between the trimmed V and J ends, which lost 3 bases and 5 bases, there was a span of 11 bases. The CDR3 here is CASSDRVRHEQYF. The CDR3 DNA reads TGTGCCAGCAGTGACAGGGTACGCCACGAGCAGTACTTC. Full variable domain (missing parts from reference TRBV2 and TRBJ2-7): EPEVTQTPSHQVTQMGQEVILRCVPISNHLYFYWYRQILGQKVEFLVSFYNNEISEKSEIFDDQFSVERPDGSNFTLKIRSTKLEDSAMYFCASSDRVRHEQYFGPGTRLTVT.

The chain links TRBV2 to TRBJ1-6; 9 bases agree with TRBD1. Germline lookup yields CDR1 SNHLY and CDR2 FYNNEI. This CDR3 is built from 15 residues. J lost 7 bases, V lost 7 bases, and 8 bases had no gene match. Here the CDR3 DNA reads TGTGCCAGCATGTCGGACAGGGGTAGGAATTCACCCCTCCACTTT. Translated, it gives CASMSDRGRNSPLHF.

V usage is TRBV10-2 and J usage is TRBJ2-7; TRBD2 is a possible D gene (5 bases). Germline V gene lookup returns CDR1 WSHSY and CDR2 SAAADI. The CDR3 has 12 residues. The germline V and J ends were trimmed by 4 bases and 3 bases, with 7 bases remaining between them. The chain's CDR3 is CASSATIYEQYF. DNA for the CDR3: TGCGCCAGCAGTGCGACTATCTACGAGCAGTACTTC.

The gene calls are TRBV5-4 and TRBJ2-7; 8 bases agree with TRBD1. The germline V gene encodes CDR1 SGHNT and CDR2 YYREEE (reference sequence). The CDR3 runs 13 residues. Losses at the gene ends were 9 bases for V and 1 base for J; bases not matched to a gene: 6. The CDR3 DNA sequence: TGTGCCACCACCCGGGACAGGTCCTACGAGCAGTACTTC. Amino acids: CATTRDRSYEQYF.

This clone showed up many times. The DNA for the CDR3 is TGTGCCAGCAGCGCGACAACCGGCAACTATGGCTACACCTTC. It is translated as CASSATTGNYGYTF. The chain uses TRBV9 and TRBJ1-2; D gene uncertain. Germline V gives CDR1 SGDLS, CDR2 YYNGEE. Trimming left V 3 bases short and J 2 bases short, with 11 bases between. The length of the CDR3 is 14 residues.

This clone was detected only once. The sample has other DNA sequences that encode this CDR3 too. The chain employs TRBV11-2 and TRBJ2-7; D unresolved. V gave up 1 base and J gave up 3 bases, with 7 bases separating them. The CDR3 is 13 amino acids. The V gene's germline CDR1 is SGHAT and CDR2 FQNNGV. DNA of the CDR3: TGTGCCAGCAGCTTAGGGCTCAACTACGAGCAGTACTTC. Its protein is CASSLGLNYEQYF.

This chain connects TRBV7-9 to TRBJ2-3; TRBD2 aligns across 11 bases. The germline V gene has CDR1 SEHNR and CDR2 FQNEAQ (reference sequence). CDR3 length: 15 amino acids. Unmatched junction bases numbered 5, after V lost 3 bases and J lost 6 bases. The CDR3 sequence is CASSFSGGARDTQYF. The CDR3 DNA reads TGTGCCAGCAGCTTTAGCGGGGGGGCCCGGGATACGCAGTATTTT.

V is TRBV6-2 or TRBV6-3 and J is TRBJ1-5; D gene uncertain. Germline CDR1 MNHEY, CDR2 SVGEGT. V was trimmed by 2 bases and J by 0 bases, leaving 11 bases between them. The CDR3 has 16 residues. The CDR3 sequence is CASSYVGGISNQPQHF. The CDR3 nucleotides read TGTGCCAGCAGTTACGTCGGAGGGATTAGCAATCAGCCCCAGCATTTT.

As DNA, the CDR3 is TGTGCCAGCAGCCCGAGGGTCTTCACCTACAATGAGCAGTTCTTC. It translates to CASSPRVFTYNEQFF. V is TRBV7-6 and J is TRBJ2-1; D is possibly TRBD2 (5 bases). This CDR3 spans 15 amino acids. From germline, CDR1 is SGHVS and CDR2 FNYEAQ. The V end lost 5 bases, the J end lost 2 bases, and 13 bases lay between the germline ends.

The J gene is TRBJ1-2, the V gene TRBV12-3 or TRBV12-4; no definite D call. Trimming cost V 6 bases and J 8 bases, with 16 bases left between them. CDR3 length equals 13 residues. CDR3: CASSLSGKGGYTF. DNA for the CDR3: TGTGCCAGCAGCCTATCAGGAAAAGGAGGCTACACCTTC.

The genes are TRBV29-1 and TRBJ1-2; possible D gene TRBD1, 5 bases. CDR3 length: 13 residues. Germline V lookup: CDR1 SQVTM, CDR2 ANQGSEA. V dropped 2 bases and J dropped 8 bases, with 15 bases sitting between them. CDR3 nucleotide sequence: TGCAGCGTTGAAATGGTTCCGGGGGACGGCTACACCTTC. Its translation: CSVEMVPGDGYTF. The full variable domain, rest sourced from reference TRBV29-1 and TRBJ1-2, is SAVISQKPSRDICQRGTSLTIQCQVDSQVTMMFWYRQQPGQSLTLIATANQGSEATYESGFVIDKFPISRPNLTFSTLTVSNMSPEDSSIYLCSVEMVPGDGYTFGSGTRLTVV.

This chain joins TRBV7-2 and TRBJ2-5, with 10 positions matching TRBD2. CDR1 SGHTA and CDR2 FQGNSA come from the germline V gene. J was trimmed by 2 bases and V by 3 bases; bases with no gene match: 6. The CDR3 is 16 amino acids. The CDR3 DNA reads TGTGCCAGCAGCTTCGGACTAGCGGCAGGGCAAGAGACCCAGTACTTC. Its translation is CASSFGLAAGQETQYF.

This clone was detected only once. The V call is TRBV9, the J call TRBJ2-5; TRBD1 aligns across 7 bases. The CDR3 totals 16 residues. Germline CDR1 reads SGDLS; CDR2 reads YYNGEE. V lost 0 bases and J lost 1; bases outside the gene matches: 6. The CDR3 region has the DNA TGTGCCAGCAGCGTAGGAGGGGGCAACACCCAAGAGACCCAGTACTTC. Translating gives CASSVGGGNTQETQYF.